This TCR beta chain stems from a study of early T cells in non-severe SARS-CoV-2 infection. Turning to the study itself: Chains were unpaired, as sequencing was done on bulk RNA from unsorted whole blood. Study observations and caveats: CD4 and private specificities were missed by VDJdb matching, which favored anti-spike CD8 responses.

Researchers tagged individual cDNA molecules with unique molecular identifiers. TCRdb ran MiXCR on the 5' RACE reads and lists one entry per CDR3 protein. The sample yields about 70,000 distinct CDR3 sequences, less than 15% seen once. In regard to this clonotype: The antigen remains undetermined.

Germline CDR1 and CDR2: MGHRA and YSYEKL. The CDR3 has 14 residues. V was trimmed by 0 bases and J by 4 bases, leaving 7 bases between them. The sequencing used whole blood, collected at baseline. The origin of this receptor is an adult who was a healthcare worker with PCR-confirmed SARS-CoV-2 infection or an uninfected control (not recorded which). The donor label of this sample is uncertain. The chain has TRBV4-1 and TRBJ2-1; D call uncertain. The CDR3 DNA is TGCGCCAGCAGCCAAGATCCACTATACAATGAGCAGTTCTTC. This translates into CASSQDPLYNEQFF.